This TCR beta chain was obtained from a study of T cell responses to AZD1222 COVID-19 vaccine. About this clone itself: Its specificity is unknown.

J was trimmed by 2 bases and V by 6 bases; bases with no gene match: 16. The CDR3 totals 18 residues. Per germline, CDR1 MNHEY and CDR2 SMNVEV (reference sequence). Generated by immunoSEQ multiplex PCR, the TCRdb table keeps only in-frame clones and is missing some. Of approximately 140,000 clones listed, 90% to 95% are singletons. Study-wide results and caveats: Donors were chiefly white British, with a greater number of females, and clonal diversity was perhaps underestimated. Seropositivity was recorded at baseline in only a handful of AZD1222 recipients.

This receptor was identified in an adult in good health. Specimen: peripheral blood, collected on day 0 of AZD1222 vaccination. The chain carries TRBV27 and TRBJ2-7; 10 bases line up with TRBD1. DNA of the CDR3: TGTGCCAGCAGGCCCGGGACAGGGGTGGCTAGCGAAACCTACGAGCAGTACTTC. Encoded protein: CASRPGTGVASETYEQYF.